The 23 T cell receptor beta chains listed next were all sequenced from one sample in a study of OX40 agonist ivuxolimab in advanced cancers. The assay was immunoSEQ multiplex PCR, and TCRdb's table has in-frame clones only and misses some. The sample contains roughly 70,000 clones, approximately 90% of which appear only once. Sequencing used CD4+ or CD8+ T cells sorted from blood, obtained in a trial of the OX40 agonist ivuxolimab. Source of these receptors: an adult with an advanced solid tumor such as melanoma, head and neck, liver or kidney cancer.

This clone was observed a few times. The V call is TRBV25-1, the J call TRBJ2-7, with 12 bases aligning to TRBD2. The V segment lost 3 bases and the J segment 9 bases; nucleotides outside the gene matches: 3. Germline assignment: CDR1 MGHDK and CDR2 SYGVNS. CDR3 length: 13 amino acids. The CDR3: CASSEGLAGAQYF. DNA for the CDR3: TGTGCCAGCAGTGAGGGACTAGCGGGCGCGCAGTACTTC.

In its sample, this clone was seen once. The chain recombines TRBV5-1 with TRBJ1-1; 10 nucleotides match TRBD1. V shed 3 bases, J shed 5 bases, and the junction held 7 bases outside the gene matches. This CDR3 spans 15 amino acids. Germline V CDR1 and CDR2: SGHRS, YFSETQ. The CDR3 reads CASSSSGTGVTEAFF. For the CDR3, the DNA is TGCGCCAGCAGCTCCTCCGGGACAGGGGTTACTGAAGCTTTCTTT.

The chain joins TRBV10-3 to TRBJ1-1; TRBD1 might be the D (6 bases). Germline lookup yields CDR1 ENHRY and CDR2 SYGVKD. There are 16 residues in the CDR3. V gave up 2 bases and J gave up 4 bases, with 17 bases separating them. CDR3 nucleotides: TGTGCCATCAGTGAGGGGATGTTAACAGGGCTCACTGAAGCTTTCTTT. Translated: CAISEGMLTGLTEAFF.

The chain carries TRBV15 and TRBJ1-3; tentatively, D is TRBD1 (5 bases). This CDR3 comprises 15 residues. CDR1 and CDR2 (germline): LNHNV, YYDKDF (reference sequence). V was cut by 0 bases and J by 2 bases, with 8 bases left in between. The CDR3 sequence is CATSRDGATGNTIYF. The CDR3 DNA reads as TGTGCCACCAGCAGAGATGGGGCCACTGGAAACACCATATATTTT.

V gene TRBV11-2 combines with J gene TRBJ2-1, with D perhaps TRBD2 (6 bases). Germline-derived CDR1 and CDR2 are SGHAT and FQNNGV. This CDR3 is built from 15 residues. The V and J ends lost 0 bases and 8 bases respectively, with 14 bases between them. This chain's CDR3 is CASSLEGGSAYEQFF. In DNA, the CDR3 is TGTGCCAGCAGCTTAGAAGGAGGGTCTGCCTATGAGCAGTTCTTC.

J is TRBJ1-1 and V is TRBV18; perhaps TRBD1 as D (5 bases). The CDR3 has 15 amino acids. Germline V gene data show CDR1 as KGHSH and CDR2 as LQKENI. V dropped 1 base and J dropped 0 bases, with 9 bases sitting between them. The CDR3 region has the DNA TGTGCCAGCTCACCACGCGGCAGGGTGAACACTGAAGCTTTCTTT. It codes for CASSPRGRVNTEAFF.

The V call is TRBV25-1, the J call TRBJ2-1; TRBD1 or TRBD2 may be the D gene (5 bases each). The germline V gene encodes CDR1 MGHDK and CDR2 SYGVNS. This CDR3 has 16 residues. Trimming shortened V by 5 bases and J by 4 bases, and 18 bases separated the two germline ends. In DNA form, the CDR3 reads TGTGCCAGCAGTAGAGGGACCGAGCGTATGTACAATGAGCAGTTCTTC. It encodes CASSRGTERMYNEQFF.

The rearrangement uses TRBV7-6 and TRBJ2-3, with 9 bases matching TRBD1. Germline CDR1 reads SGHVS; CDR2 reads FNYEAQ. The CDR3 contains 15 residues. V was clipped by 4 bases and J by 4 bases; unmatched bases: 6. CDR3 in DNA: TGTGCCAGCAGCTCTACAGGGGGCATAGCAGATACGCAGTATTTT. As protein: CASSSTGGIADTQYF.

This chain connects TRBV5-4 to TRBJ1-4, with D perhaps TRBD1 (5 bases). CDR1 is SGHNT, CDR2 YYREEE, per germline (reference sequence). The CDR3 totals 14 residues. The V end was cut by 0 bases, the J end by 7 bases, with 10 bases between. As DNA, the CDR3 is TGTGCCAGCAGCTTGGGAGGGGTAGGTGAAAAACTGTTTTTT. Translating gives CASSLGGVGEKLFF.

V and J are TRBV6-1 and TRBJ1-1; a possible D gene is TRBD1 (6 bases). Germline V gene lookup returns CDR1 MNHNS and CDR2 SASEGT. The V end lost 2 bases, the J end lost 6 bases, and 16 bases lay between the germline ends. The CDR3 runs 15 residues. The CDR3 loop is CASSESNSRTAEAFF. The CDR3 DNA is TGTGCCAGCAGTGAATCAAACTCTCGGACAGCTGAAGCTTTCTTT.

The V call is TRBV7-3, the J call TRBJ2-5; 9 nucleotides match TRBD1. With V trimmed by 4 bases and J by 4 bases, 10 bases remained unmatched. This CDR3 region has 16 residues. Germline V gene sequence: CDR1 SGHTA, CDR2 FQGTGA. The CDR3 reads CASSSSGTGMSETQYF. The CDR3 DNA reads TGTGCCAGCAGCTCCTCCGGGACAGGGATGTCAGAGACCCAGTACTTC. The variable domain in full, completed from reference TRBV7-3 and TRBJ2-5, reads GAGVSQTPSNKVTEKGKYVELRCDPISGHTALYWYRQSLGQGPEFLIYFQGTGAADDSGLPNDRFFAVRPEGSVSTLKIQRTERGDSAVYLCASSSSGTGMSETQYFGPGTRLLVL.

Points on this clone: Its ends do not fully match the called genes, so a read error is possible. This chain joins TRBV27 and TRBJ2-2; D possibly corresponds to TRBD1 (6 bases). The germline CDR1 and CDR2 sequences are MNHEY and SMNVEV (reference sequence). The CDR3 extends over 16 amino acids. CDR3 sequence: CASTFHGGGGSRGAVF. The CDR3, as DNA: TGTGCCAGCACTTTCCATGGGGGCGGTGGGAGCCGGGGAGCTGTTTTT.

V gene TRBV9 combines with J gene TRBJ2-1, with 11 bases aligning to TRBD2. J gave up 2 bases and V 3 bases, and 7 bases lay outside the gene matches. This CDR3 is built from 17 residues. Per germline, CDR1 SGDLS and CDR2 YYNGEE. The CDR3 protein is CASSESGLAVTYNEQFF. The CDR3 DNA reads TGTGCCAGCAGCGAATCGGGACTAGCGGTTACCTACAATGAGCAGTTCTTC.

This chain links TRBV4-2 with TRBJ2-1; 7 bases agree with TRBD2. J lost 7 bases, V lost 0 bases, and 12 bases had no gene match. This CDR3 has 17 amino acids. Germline-derived CDR1 and CDR2 are LGHNA and YNFKEQ. CDR3 nucleotides: TGTGCCAGCAGCCAAGAATCTAGCGGCCCTTACGGGAATGAGCAGTTCTTC. Translation gives CASSQESSGPYGNEQFF.

The V call is TRBV10-3, the J call TRBJ2-7; the match to TRBD1 covers 9 bases. V was pared by 10 bases and J by 0 bases, with 10 bases of the junction left unmatched. The germline gives CDR1 ENHRY, CDR2 SYGVKD. The CDR3 is 15 residues long. The CDR3 protein is CATANRDRDSYEQYF. DNA for the CDR3: TGTGCCACGGCCAACCGGGACAGGGACTCCTACGAGCAGTACTTC.

The rearrangement joins TRBV19 to TRBJ2-7; TRBD1 matches 7 bases. Trimming at V came to 6 bases and at J to 2 bases, leaving 4 bases not matched to a gene. CDR3 length: 13 residues. Germline CDR1 and CDR2: LNHDA and SQIVND (reference sequence). The CDR3 loop reads CASRKQGTYEQYF. The CDR3 region has the DNA TGTGCCAGTAGAAAACAGGGGACCTACGAGCAGTACTTC.

The V gene is TRBV15, the J gene TRBJ1-2; a possible D gene is TRBD1 (5 bases). V was pared by 2 bases and J by 4 bases, with 11 bases between. The germline gives CDR1 LNHNV, CDR2 YYDKDF (reference sequence). This CDR3 comprises 14 residues. The DNA for the CDR3 is TGTGCCACCAGCAGATCAGGGTGGGGCTATGGCTACACCTTC. Translation gives CATSRSGWGYGYTF.

The V call is TRBV18, the J call TRBJ1-2; D is perhaps TRBD1 (6 bases). The V gene's germline CDR1 is KGHSH and CDR2 LQKENI. Trimming pared 6 bases from V and 4 bases from J, leaving 18 bases between. This CDR3 contains 15 residues. In DNA, the CDR3 is TGTGCCAGCTCGAGAGATACAGGGTTGGGCTATGGCTACACCTTC. It yields the protein CASSRDTGLGYGYTF.

V gene TRBV21-1 combines with J gene TRBJ2-2; TRBD1 is taken as the D call from the table, unchecked against the DNA. TRBV21-1 is a documented pseudogene. The CDR3 sequence is 18 residues long. The CDR3 DNA sequence: TGTGCCAGCAGCACTCCGGGACAGGGGGACCTTAGGGCCGGGGAGCTGTTTTTT. Translated, it gives CASSTPGQGDLRAGELFF.

The chain recombines TRBV14 with TRBJ2-5; D is uncertain. The V end lost 1 base, the J end lost 7 bases, and 10 bases lay between the germline ends. Germline V gene lookup returns CDR1 SGHDN and CDR2 FVKESK. This CDR3 region has 13 residues. CDR3 sequence (DNA): TGTGCCAGCAGCCAAGGGATGACTGGGACCCAGTACTTC. Encoded protein: CASSQGMTGTQYF.

The chain joins TRBV7-9 to TRBJ1-5, with D perhaps matching TRBD1 (5 bases). Germline V gives CDR1 SEHNR, CDR2 FQNEAQ (reference sequence). The CDR3 runs to 15 residues. V was shortened by 4 bases and J by 6 bases, with 16 bases between the two germline ends. In nucleotides, the CDR3 is TGTGCCAGCAGCTCCGACGGGGGGTTCTTTCAGCCCCAGCATTTT. Its protein is CASSSDGGFFQPQHF.

The J gene is TRBJ2-2, the V gene TRBV7-8; either TRBD1 or TRBD2 may supply D (6 bases each). Between the trimmed V and J ends, which lost 3 bases and 4 bases, there was a span of 24 bases. Germline assignment: CDR1 SGHVS and CDR2 FQNEAQ. The CDR3 has 19 residues. CDR3 coding DNA: TGTGCCAGCAGCTTGGGGACACGTACCGGGAGTCGAGGCACCGGGGAGCTGTTTTTT. Protein product: CASSLGTRTGSRGTGELFF.

The rearrangement links TRBV2 to TRBJ2-7; 7 bases line up with TRBD1. This CDR3 spans 16 amino acids. Germline V lookup: CDR1 SNHLY, CDR2 FYNNEI. With 6 bases clipped from V and 6 bases from J, the junction kept 17 bases outside the gene matches. CDR3 protein: CASSATGAFDLREQYF. CDR3 in DNA: TGTGCCAGCAGCGCCACAGGGGCATTTGATCTCCGCGAGCAGTACTTC.